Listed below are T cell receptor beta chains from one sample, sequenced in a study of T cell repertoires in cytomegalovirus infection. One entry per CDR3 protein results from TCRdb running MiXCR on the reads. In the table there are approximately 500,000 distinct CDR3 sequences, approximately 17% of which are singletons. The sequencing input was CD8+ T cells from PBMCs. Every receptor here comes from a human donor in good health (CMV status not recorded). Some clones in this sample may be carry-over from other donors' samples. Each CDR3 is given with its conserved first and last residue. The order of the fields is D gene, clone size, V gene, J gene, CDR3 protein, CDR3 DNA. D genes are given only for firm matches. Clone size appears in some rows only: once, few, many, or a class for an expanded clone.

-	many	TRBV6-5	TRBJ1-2	CASSSGDGYTF	TGTGCCAGCAGTTCAGGGGACGGCTACACCTTC
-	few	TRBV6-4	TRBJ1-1	CASSERGVPGTEAFF	TGTGCCAGCAGCGAGAGGGGGGTGCCGGGCACTGAAGCTTTCTTT
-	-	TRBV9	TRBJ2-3	CASSEGQRRWDTQYF	TGTGCCAGCAGCGAGGGGCAGCGGAGATGGGATACGCAGTATTTT
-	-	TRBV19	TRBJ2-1	CASMRTGAPDEQFF	TGTGCCAGTATGCGGACGGGCGCCCCCGATGAGCAGTTCTTC
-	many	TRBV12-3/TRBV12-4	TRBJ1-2	CASSFSRNYGYTF	TGTGCCAGCAGTTTTTCTCGTAACTATGGCTACACCTTC
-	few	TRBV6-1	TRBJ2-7	CASSEGFGGRGYEQYF	TGTGCCAGCAGTGAAGGTTTTGGCGGCAGGGGCTACGAGCAGTACTTC
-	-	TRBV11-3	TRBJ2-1	CASSGGGRESNNEQFF	TGTGCCAGCAGCGGGGGGGGGCGGGAGTCCAACAATGAGCAGTTCTTC
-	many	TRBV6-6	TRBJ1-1	CATLQRPLEAFF	TGTGCCACCCTCCAAAGGCCCCTTGAAGCTTTCTTT
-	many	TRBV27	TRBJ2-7	CASSPSWGDDSYEQYF	TGTGCCAGCAGCCCTTCTTGGGGAGATGACTCCTACGAGCAGTACTTC
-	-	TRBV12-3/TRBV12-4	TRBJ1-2	CASSPGPYYGYTF	TGTGCCAGCAGTCCCGGGCCCTACTATGGCTACACCTTC
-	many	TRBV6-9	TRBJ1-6	CASSYPPQFASVIDNSPLHF	TGTGCCAGCAGTTATCCCCCTCAGTTCGCATCGGTGATAGATAATTCACCCCTCCACTTT
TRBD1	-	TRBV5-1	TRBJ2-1	CASSYRDRGENEQFF	TGCGCCAGCAGCTACCGGGACAGGGGAGAGAATGAGCAGTTCTTC
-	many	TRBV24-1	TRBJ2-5	CATSDRRSKRQETQYF	TGTGCCACCAGTGACCGCCGGTCTAAGAGACAAGAGACCCAGTACTTC
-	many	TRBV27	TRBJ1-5	CASSPRQVLNQPQHF	TGTGCCAGCAGCCCACGACAGGTCCTAAATCAGCCCCAGCATTTT
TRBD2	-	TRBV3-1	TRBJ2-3	CASSQSRLAGPTDTQYF	TGTGCCAGCAGCCAATCCCGACTAGCGGGGCCCACAGATACGCAGTATTTT
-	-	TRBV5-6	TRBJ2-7	CASSLWLNEQYF	TGTGCCAGCAGCTTGTGGCTTAACGAGCAGTACTTC
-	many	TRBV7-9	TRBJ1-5	CASSWGTNSNQPQHF	TGTGCCAGCAGTTGGGGGACAAATAGCAATCAGCCCCAGCATTTT
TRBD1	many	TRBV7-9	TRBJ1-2	CASSRLLGQGALVYGYTF	TGTGCCAGCAGCCGATTATTGGGACAGGGGGCTCTGGTCTATGGCTACACCTTC
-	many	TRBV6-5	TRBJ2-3	CASSYSHNADTQYF	TGTGCCAGCAGTTACTCGCACAACGCAGATACGCAGTATTTT
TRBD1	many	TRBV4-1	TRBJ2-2	CASSVRQGDTGELFF	TGCGCCAGCAGCGTTCGACAGGGTGACACCGGGGAGCTGTTTTTT
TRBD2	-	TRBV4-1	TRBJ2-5	CASSQPPAGDQETQYF	TGCGCCAGCAGCCAACCTCCAGCGGGGGATCAAGAGACCCAGTACTTC
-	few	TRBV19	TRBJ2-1	CASSIRGPINEQFF	TGTGCCAGTAGTATAAGGGGCCCGATCAATGAGCAGTTCTTC
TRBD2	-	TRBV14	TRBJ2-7	CASRGTSSYEQYF	TGTGCCAGCAGGGGGACTAGCTCCTACGAGCAGTACTTC
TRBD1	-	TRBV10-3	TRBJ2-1	CAISDPGTGTDNEQFF	TGTGCCATCAGTGACCCGGGGACAGGCACCGACAATGAGCAGTTCTTC
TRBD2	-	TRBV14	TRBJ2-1	CASSHEGLAGGFIYNEQFF	TGTGCCAGCAGCCACGAAGGACTAGCGGGAGGCTTCATCTACAATGAGCAGTTCTTC
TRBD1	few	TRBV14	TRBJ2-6	CASSQWTGFGANVLTF	TGTGCCAGCAGCCAGTGGACAGGGTTTGGGGCCAACGTCCTGACTTTC
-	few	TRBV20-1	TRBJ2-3	CSATAVGSTDTQYF	TGCAGTGCTACCGCTGTCGGGAGCACAGATACGCAGTATTTT
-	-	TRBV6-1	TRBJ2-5	CASSEMVLQETQYF	TGTGCCAGCAGTGAAATGGTTCTTCAAGAGACCCAGTACTTC
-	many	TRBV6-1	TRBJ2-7	CASSEVQGPYEQYF	TGTGCCAGCAGTGAAGTACAGGGACCCTACGAGCAGTACTTC
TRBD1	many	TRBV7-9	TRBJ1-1	CASSTLGQTGLTEAFF	TGTGCCAGCAGCACCCTGGGACAGACGGGGCTAACTGAAGCTTTCTTT
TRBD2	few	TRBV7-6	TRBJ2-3	CASSFRGLAGDTDTQYF	TGTGCCAGCAGCTTTCGAGGACTAGCGGGGGACACAGATACGCAGTATTTT
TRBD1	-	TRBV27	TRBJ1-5	CASGLTGGGEPQHF	TGTGCCAGCGGGCTGACAGGGGGTGGTGAGCCCCAGCATTTT
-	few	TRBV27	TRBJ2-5	CASSLRGNGRTQYF	TGTGCCAGCAGTTTAAGGGGAAACGGAAGGACCCAGTACTTC
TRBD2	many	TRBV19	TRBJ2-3	CASSFLSGRDVGDTQYF	TGTGCCAGTAGTTTCTTGAGCGGGAGGGACGTTGGAGATACGCAGTATTTT
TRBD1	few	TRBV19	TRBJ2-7	CASSIRWTGRYEQYF	TGTGCCAGTAGTATAAGGTGGACAGGGCGGTACGAGCAGTACTTC
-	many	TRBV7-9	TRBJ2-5	CASSLEPQVLQETQYF	TGTGCCAGCAGCTTAGAGCCGCAGGTTCTACAAGAGACCCAGTACTTC
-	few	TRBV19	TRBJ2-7	CASSIGPRRPGYEQYF	TGTGCCAGTAGTATAGGCCCACGGCGGCCGGGGTACGAGCAGTACTTC
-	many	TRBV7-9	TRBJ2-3	CASSPPTAQYF	TGTGCCAGCAGCCCCCCTACGGCGCAGTATTTT
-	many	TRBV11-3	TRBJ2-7	CASSLRASYEQYF	TGTGCCAGCAGCTTACGGGCCTCCTACGAGCAGTACTTC
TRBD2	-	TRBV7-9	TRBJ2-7	CASSLVVAGGDVQYF	TGTGCCAGCAGCTTAGTAGTCGCGGGAGGAGACGTGCAGTACTTC